This T cell receptor beta chain emerged from a study of blood T cells in healthy people across ages. Then a second PCR, running roughly 7 to 11 cycles, was carried out with a sample-barcoded 5' primer and a J-beta primer mix. MiXCR, run by TCRdb on the 5' RACE reads, gives a single entry per CDR3 protein. The sample lists hundreds of thousands of distinct CDR3 sequences; approximately 50% were seen once. From germline, CDR1 is DFQATT and CDR2 SNEGSKA (reference sequence). After removal of 0 bases from V and 1 base from J, the junction contained 2 bases not matched to a gene. The CDR3 is 15 residues long. Each sample yielded at least 5.5 micrograms of PBMC total RNA.

The V and J genes are TRBV20-1 and TRBJ2-3; 9 nucleotides align to TRBD2. The sequenced sample consisted of blood. This clonotype was obtained from a man aged 55-75 years in good health. CDR3 amino acids: CSARDAGGGTDTQYF. In DNA form, the CDR3 reads TGCAGTGCTAGAGACGCGGGGGGGGGCACAGATACGCAGTATTTT.